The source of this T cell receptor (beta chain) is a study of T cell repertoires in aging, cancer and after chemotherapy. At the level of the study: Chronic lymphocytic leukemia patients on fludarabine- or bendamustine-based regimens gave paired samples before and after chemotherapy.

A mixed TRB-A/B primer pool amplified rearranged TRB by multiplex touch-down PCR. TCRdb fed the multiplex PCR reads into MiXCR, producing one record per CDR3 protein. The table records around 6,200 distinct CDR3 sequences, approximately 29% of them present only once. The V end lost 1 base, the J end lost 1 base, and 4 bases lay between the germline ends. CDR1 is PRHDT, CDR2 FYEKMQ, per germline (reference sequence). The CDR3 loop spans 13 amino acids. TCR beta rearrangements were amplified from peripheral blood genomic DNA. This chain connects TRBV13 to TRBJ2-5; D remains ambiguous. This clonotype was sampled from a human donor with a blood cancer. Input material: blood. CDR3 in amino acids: CASSLAPQETQYF. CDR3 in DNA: TGTGCCAGCAGCTTAGCCCCCCAAGAGACCCAGTACTTC.